The source of this T cell receptor beta chain is a study of a mutant IDH1 vaccine in newly diagnosed glioma. Study background: At weeks 1, 3, 5, 7, 11, 15, 19 and 23, patients received a vaccination, eight in all. Previous treatment comprised radiotherapy, temozolomide, or both, mostly both. Treated patients comprised approximately 62% males and approximately 38% females, mean age about 44 years.

Profiled with immunoSEQ multiplex PCR; TCRdb holds only in-frame clones, not every one. The sample lists over 55,000 clones; less than 85% were seen once. V lost 1 base, J lost 3 bases, and 7 bases lay in between. CDR3 length: 14 amino acids. Germline lookup yields CDR1 SGDLS and CDR2 YYNGEE. The time point is: week 5, during vaccination. A single vaccine dose contained 300 ug of mutant IDH1 20-mer peptide, and topical imiquimod was used with it. Donor tumors were new WHO grade 3 or 4 IDH1-mutant, ATRX-lost astrocytomas. A word on this clone: As yet, its antigen is unknown.

The chain uses TRBV9 and TRBJ2-2; D remains ambiguous. The starting material was PBMCs, obtained from a glioma patient whose treatment included an IDH1 peptide vaccine. The source of this sequence is a woman between 18 and 29 years old with glioma. Some clones in this sample may be carry-over from other donors' samples. The CDR3 spells CASSVRVHTGELFF. The CDR3 DNA sequence: TGTGCCAGCAGCGTAAGGGTTCACACCGGGGAGCTGTTTTTT.